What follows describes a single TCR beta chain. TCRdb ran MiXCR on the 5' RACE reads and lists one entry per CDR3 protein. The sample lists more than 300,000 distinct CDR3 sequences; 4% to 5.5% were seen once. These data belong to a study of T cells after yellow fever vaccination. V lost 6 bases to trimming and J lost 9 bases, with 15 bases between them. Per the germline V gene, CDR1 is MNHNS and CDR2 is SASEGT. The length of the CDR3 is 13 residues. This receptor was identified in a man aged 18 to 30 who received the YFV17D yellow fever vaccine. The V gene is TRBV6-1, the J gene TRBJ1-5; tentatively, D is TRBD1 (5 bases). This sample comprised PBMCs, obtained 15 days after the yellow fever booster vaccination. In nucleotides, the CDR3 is TGTGCCAGCAGCCTCACAGGCGACAGGCCCCAGCATTTT. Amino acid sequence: CASSLTGDRPQHF.